A single sample is the source of the 27 T cell receptor beta chains below, sequenced in a study of blood T cell repertoires in COVID-19. Sequencing used immunoSEQ multiplex PCR; TCRdb keeps in-frame clones, though not all of them. Of about 280,000 clones in the sample, about 83% are singletons; the top ten hold under 7%. What was sequenced was PBMCs or T cells enriched from blood (not recorded which). The receptors were gathered from a woman between 40 and 55 years old who had recovered from COVID-19.

This chain connects TRBV5-4 to TRBJ2-7; 10 bases agree with TRBD1. V gave up 4 bases and J gave up 5 bases; unmatched junction bases: 9. CDR3 length: 15 amino acids. CDR1 is SGHNT and CDR2 is YYREEE in the germline V gene (reference sequence). The CDR3 DNA sequence: TGTGCCAGCAGCAGAGACAGGGGGCGCGTCCACGAGCAGTACTTC. The encoded protein is CASSRDRGRVHEQYF.

The CDR3 reads CASSPRNGIAGPYNEQFF. CDR3 DNA: TGTGCCAGCAGCCCCCGTAACGGGATAGCGGGCCCCTACAATGAGCAGTTCTTC. V and J are TRBV7-9 and TRBJ2-1; 7 bases match TRBD2. There are 18 residues in the CDR3. V lost 5 bases, J lost 2 bases, and 15 bases stayed unmatched. Germline-derived CDR1 and CDR2 are SEHNR and FQNEAQ (reference sequence).

The chain has TRBV5-1 and TRBJ1-1; D is uncertain. Deletions cut 6 bases from V and 0 bases from J, with 24 bases between. Looked up from germline, CDR1 is SGHRS and CDR2 is YFSETQ. This CDR3 has 18 residues. The DNA of the CDR3 is TGCGCCAGCACCCAAACTGGTGGCAGAGGGATCATGAACACTGAAGCTTTCTTT. Translated, it gives CASTQTGGRGIMNTEAFF. Based on the CDR3 plus reference TRBV5-1 and TRBJ1-1, the full variable domain is KAGVTQTPRYLIKTRGQQVTLSCSPISGHRSVSWYQQTPGQGLQFLFEYFSETQRNKGNFPGRFSGRQFSNSRSEMNVSTLELGDSALYLCASTQTGGRGIMNTEAFFGQGTRLTVV.

This clone was observed a single time. This sample includes further DNA sequences coding for the same CDR3. V is TRBV11-2 and J is TRBJ2-5; TRBD1 agrees at 7 bases. CDR1 SGHAT and CDR2 FQNNGV come from the germline V gene. The CDR3 runs to 14 residues. After removal of 5 bases from V and 3 bases from J, the junction contained 6 bases not matched to a gene. CDR3 bases: TGTGCCAGCAGCCGGGGACAGCTAAAAGAGACCCAGTACTTC. Translation gives CASSRGQLKETQYF.

The chain joins TRBV7-9 to TRBJ1-2; D not certain. V was trimmed by 2 bases and J by 2 bases, leaving 12 bases between them. CDR1 SEHNR and CDR2 FQNEAQ come from the germline V gene (reference sequence). The CDR3 is made up of 15 amino acids. For the CDR3, the DNA is TGTGCCAGCAGCTTAAAGTCAGGCACGAACTATGGCTACACCTTC. Its translation: CASSLKSGTNYGYTF. Based on the CDR3 plus reference TRBV7-9 and TRBJ1-2, the full variable domain is DTGVSQNPRHKITKRGQNVTFRCDPISEHNRLYWYRQTLGQGPEFLTYFQNEAQLEKSRLLSDRFSAERPKGSFSTLEIQRTEQGDSAMYLCASSLKSGTNYGYTFGSGTRLTVV.

The CDR3 DNA follows: TGTGCCAGCAGTGATCAGGGGTTGCACGAGCAGTACTTC. It encodes CASSDQGLHEQYF. This chain uses TRBV2 with TRBJ2-7, with TRBD1 as a possible D gene (6 bases). V was trimmed by 3 bases and J by 5 bases, leaving 11 bases between them. The CDR3 contains 13 residues. CDR1 is SNHLY, CDR2 FYNNEI, per germline.

This clone has only one observation. The chain is built from TRBV9 and TRBJ2-2, with 10 bases that match TRBD2. J gave up 5 bases and V 2 bases, and 9 bases lay outside the gene matches. CDR1 is SGDLS, CDR2 YYNGEE, per germline. The CDR3 is 17 residues long. CDR3 sequence reads: CASSVTSGTTFTGELFF. The CDR3 DNA follows: TGTGCCAGCAGCGTCACTAGCGGGACTACTTTTACCGGGGAGCTGTTTTTT.

The CDR3 spells CASSGGLAGSSRNEQFF. For the CDR3, the DNA is TGTGCCAGCAGCGGAGGACTAGCGGGGTCCTCTCGTAATGAGCAGTTCTTC. The rearrangement uses TRBV4-2 and TRBJ2-1; 12 nucleotides line up with TRBD2. J lost 7 bases, V lost 5 bases, and 12 bases had no gene match. The CDR3 has 17 residues. CDR1 LGHNA and CDR2 YNFKEQ come from the germline V gene.

The gene calls are TRBV18 and TRBJ2-7; 9 positions match TRBD1. CDR3 size: 15 residues. CDR1 and CDR2 from the germline V gene are KGHSH and LQKENI. The V and J ends lost 3 bases and 4 bases, in that order; junction bases with no gene match: 7. CDR3 DNA: TGTGCCAGCTCACCCCCAACCGGGACAGGGTACGAGCAGTACTTC. This gives the protein CASSPPTGTGYEQYF.

This chain uses TRBV29-1 with TRBJ2-1, with 8 bases identical to TRBD2. The germline gives CDR1 SQVTM, CDR2 ANQGSEA. The CDR3 has 16 residues. The J segment lost 8 bases and the V segment lost 2 bases, leaving 14 bases of the junction unmatched. CDR3 nucleotide sequence: TGCAGCGTTGAAAGGGTAGCGGGGAGGGTGGGGGATGAGCAGTTCTTC. Protein: CSVERVAGRVGDEQFF.

The rearrangement joins TRBV6-2 or TRBV6-3 to TRBJ2-5; D possibly corresponds to TRBD2 (6 bases). Between the trimmed V and J ends, which lost 6 bases and 1 base, there was a span of 9 bases. Germline loops: CDR1 MNHEY, CDR2 SVGEGT. This CDR3 contains 13 residues. The CDR3 reads CASSRTTQETQYF. The DNA of the CDR3 is TGTGCCAGCAGCAGGACTACCCAAGAGACCCAGTACTTC.

To note about this clone: Other DNA sequences from this sample encode an identical CDR3 as well. The chain couples TRBV29-1 to TRBJ1-1; 7 nucleotides agree with TRBD1. This CDR3 has 12 amino acids. Germline V CDR1 and CDR2: SQVTM, ANQGSEA. The trim removed 7 bases at V and 0 bases at J, leaving 2 bases unmatched. In DNA, the CDR3 is TGCAGCGGGGGACAGCTGAACACTGAAGCTTTCTTT. It translates to CSGGQLNTEAFF.

CDR3 amino acids: CASSELGSRVLNTEAFF. The CDR3, as DNA: TGTGCCAGCAGTGAGTTGGGCAGCAGAGTCCTGAACACTGAAGCTTTCTTT. The chain uses TRBV2 and TRBJ1-1; D not resolved. Trimming took 3 bases from V and 0 from J, leaving 17 bases between them. CDR3 length: 17 residues. The V gene's germline CDR1 is SNHLY and CDR2 FYNNEI.

The chain is built from TRBV7-2 and TRBJ1-2; D is possibly TRBD1 (5 bases). V lost 5 bases and J lost 8, with 18 bases in between. Germline V lookup: CDR1 SGHTA, CDR2 FQGNSA. CDR3 length: 14 residues. CDR3 loop: CASSPTQGIRGYTF. CDR3 DNA: TGTGCCAGCAGCCCCACCCAGGGTATACGGGGCTACACCTTC. The full variable domain, rest sourced from reference TRBV7-2 and TRBJ1-2, is GAGVSQSPSNKVTEKGKDVELRCDPISGHTALYWYRQSLGQGLEFLIYFQGNSAPDKSGLPSDRFSAERTGGSVSTLTIQRTQQEDSAVYLCASSPTQGIRGYTFGSGTRLTVV.

This clone was recorded only once. The rearrangement joins TRBV27 to TRBJ2-7, with 11 bases aligning to TRBD1. The CDR3 is made up of 14 amino acids. Trimming cost V 5 bases and J 7 bases; bases outside gene matches: 7. Per germline, CDR1 MNHEY and CDR2 SMNVEV (reference sequence). The DNA for the CDR3 is TGTGCCAGCAGTCCCGGACAGGGGGCGAGGGAGCAGTACTTC. It translates to CASSPGQGAREQYF.

The rearrangement links TRBV10-2 to TRBJ2-2, with D perhaps matching TRBD2 (5 bases). Trimming cost V 6 bases and J 1 base, with 12 bases left between them. Per the germline V gene, CDR1 is WSHSY and CDR2 is SAAADI. CDR3 length: 15 residues. The CDR3 reads CASRGEIVNTGELFF. In DNA, the CDR3 is TGCGCCAGCAGGGGAGAAATAGTGAACACCGGGGAGCTGTTTTTT.

The V call is TRBV7-9, the J call TRBJ1-1; 9 bases match TRBD1. There are 13 residues in the CDR3. Germline CDR1 SEHNR, CDR2 FQNEAQ (reference sequence). Trimming at V came to 8 bases and at J to 3 bases, leaving 4 bases not matched to a gene. CDR3 region: CASGRDRDTEAFF. The DNA of the CDR3 is TGTGCCAGCGGGAGGGACAGGGACACTGAAGCTTTCTTT. The full variable domain, completed using reference TRBV7-9 and TRBJ1-1, is DTGVSQNPRHKITKRGQNVTFRCDPISEHNRLYWYRQTLGQGPEFLTYFQNEAQLEKSRLLSDRFSAERPKGSFSTLEIQRTEQGDSAMYLCASGRDRDTEAFFGQGTRLTVV.

This rearrangement joins TRBV28 to TRBJ1-1; D unclear. Trimming removed 8 bases at V and 3 bases at J, with 4 bases between. Germline V gives CDR1 MDHEN, CDR2 SYDVKM. This CDR3 spans 10 amino acids. The DNA for the CDR3 is TGTGCCAGCCCCTACACTGAAGCTTTCTTT. Translating it yields CASPYTEAFF.

The rearrangement joins TRBV7-2 to TRBJ2-4, with 9 positions matching TRBD1. The V gene's germline CDR1 is SGHTA and CDR2 FQGNSA. J was trimmed by 9 bases and V by 0 bases; bases with no gene match: 3. The CDR3 spans 14 residues. The CDR3 reads CASSLADRGGIQYF. The CDR3 DNA sequence: TGTGCCAGCAGCTTAGCGGACAGGGGTGGCATTCAGTACTTC.

This clone turned up a few times. This chain connects TRBV4-1 to TRBJ2-7; 10 nucleotides align to TRBD2. The junction had 6 bases not matched to a gene; V was cut back by 1 base and J by 6 bases. This CDR3 is 15 amino acids long. In germline, CDR1 is MGHRA, CDR2 YSYEKL. The CDR3, as DNA: TGCGCCAGCAGCCAAGGGGATCAGCGGGAGGGCGAGCAGTACTTC. Protein product: CASSQGDQREGEQYF.

The chain links TRBV6-5 to TRBJ1-2, with a tentative D call TRBD1 (6 bases). Trimming removed 2 bases from V and 6 bases from J, with 13 bases in between. CDR1 is MNHEY, CDR2 SVGAGI, per germline. The CDR3 length is 14 residues. As DNA, the CDR3 is TGTGCCAGCAGTTACGCGCCAGGGGTAGATGGCTACACCTTC. It yields the protein CASSYAPGVDGYTF.

This clone was found once. The CDR3 DNA reads as TGCGCCAGCGGGGACAGGGGGGTTTCCTACGAGCAGTACTTC. Translation gives CASGDRGVSYEQYF. The chain is built from TRBV5-1 and TRBJ2-7; the match to TRBD1 covers 11 bases. V was clipped by 7 bases and J by 1 base; unmatched bases: 4. Germline V gene data show CDR1 as SGHRS and CDR2 as YFSETQ. The CDR3 has 14 amino acids.

The count of this clone is one. The chain joins TRBV19 to TRBJ1-5; TRBD1 matches 8 bases. With 6 bases clipped from V and 9 bases from J, the junction kept 13 bases outside the gene matches. This CDR3 comprises 15 residues. The germline gives CDR1 LNHDA, CDR2 SQIVND (reference sequence). The CDR3 region is CASSDRGKGIMPQHF. The CDR3, as DNA: TGTGCCAGTAGCGACAGGGGTAAGGGGATCATGCCCCAGCATTTT. The full variable domain, with the rest looked up from reference TRBV19 and TRBJ1-5, is DGGITQSPKYLFRKEGQNVTLSCEQNLNHDAMYWYRQDPGQGLRLIYYSQIVNDFQKGDIAEGYSVSREKKESFPLTVTSAQKNPTAFYLCASSDRGKGIMPQHFGDGTRLSIL.

The CDR3 loop reads CAWSGRAGGLNGYTF. CDR3 DNA: TGTGCCTGGAGTGGACGGGCAGGGGGCCTTAATGGCTACACCTTC. The chain joins TRBV30 to TRBJ1-2; 8 bases are shared with TRBD1. Per the germline V gene, CDR1 is GTSNPN and CDR2 is SVGIG (reference sequence). This CDR3 has 15 residues. V shed 1 base, J shed 6 bases, and the junction held 10 bases outside the gene matches.

CDR3 sequence (DNA): TGCGCCAGCAGCTTGATTGCGGGTGTTAATGAGCAGTTCTTC. It yields the protein CASSLIAGVNEQFF. The chain carries TRBV5-1 and TRBJ2-1; D might be TRBD2 (5 bases). Germline CDR1 is SGHRS and CDR2 is YFSETQ. Between the trimmed V and J ends, which lost 1 base and 7 bases, there was a span of 12 bases. This CDR3 comprises 14 residues.

As to this clone: The same CDR3 is also encoded by other DNA sequences in this sample. The chain carries TRBV7-9 and TRBJ2-5, with unresolved D. V was clipped by 0 bases and J by 5 bases, with 4 bases between them. Germline V CDR1 and CDR2: SEHNR, FQNEAQ (reference sequence). CDR3 length equals 12 residues. CDR3 in amino acids: CASSLASETQYF. CDR3 coding DNA: TGTGCCAGCAGCTTAGCATCGGAGACCCAGTACTTC.

The sample holds one count of this clone. V gene TRBV28 combines with J gene TRBJ2-1, with TRBD1 matching 7 bases. The junction had 5 bases not matched to a gene; V was cut back by 6 bases and J by 9 bases. The germline V gene has CDR1 MDHEN and CDR2 SYDVKM. The CDR3 runs to 12 residues. The CDR3 region is CASRTTGVEQFF. CDR3 sequence (DNA): TGTGCCAGCAGGACAACAGGGGTTGAGCAGTTCTTC. Full variable domain (outside the CDR3, taken from reference TRBV28 and TRBJ2-1): DVKVTQSSRYLVKRTGEKVFLECVQDMDHENMFWYRQDPGLGLRLIYFSYDVKMKEKGDIPEGYSVSREKKERFSLILESASTNQTSMYLCASRTTGVEQFFGPGTRLTVL.